These 11 T cell receptor beta chains originate from one sample sequenced in a study of a mutant IDH1 vaccine in newly diagnosed glioma. Their cognate antigens are unknown. Here immunoSEQ multiplex PCR was the method, and the copy in TCRdb shows in-frame clones only, minus some. The repertoire holds 30,000 to 35,000 clones, with approximately 89% as singletons. Noted time point: week 47, end of study. Mutant IDH1 20-mer peptide, at 300 ug, made up each vaccine dose, with topical imiquimod. The specimen was PBMCs, collected from a glioma patient whose treatment included an IDH1 peptide vaccine. The receptors here all came from a man aged 40-50 years with glioma.

This rearrangement joins TRBV18 to TRBJ2-5; TRBD2 matches at 12 bases. Germline CDR1 KGHSH, CDR2 LQKENI. The CDR3 extends over 17 amino acids. V was pared by 1 base and J by 4 bases, with 7 bases of the junction left unmatched. The chain's CDR3 is CASSPQKSSGRGETQYF. The DNA of the CDR3 is TGTGCCAGCTCACCACAGAAATCTAGCGGGAGGGGAGAGACCCAGTACTTC.

V usage is TRBV7-9 and J usage is TRBJ2-2; 9 positions agree with TRBD1. In germline, CDR1 is SEHNR, CDR2 FQNEAQ (reference sequence). The CDR3 consists of 16 residues. V shed 5 bases and J 4 bases; nucleotides not matched to a gene: 8. The CDR3 loop is CASSTTWTGATGELFF. CDR3 sequence (DNA): TGTGCCAGCAGCACCACCTGGACAGGGGCCACCGGGGAGCTGTTTTTT.

V and J are TRBV6-5 and TRBJ1-5; possibly TRBD1 for D (5 bases). CDR3 length: 15 amino acids. Per the germline V gene, CDR1 is MNHEY and CDR2 is SVGAGI. V was pared by 5 bases and J by 7 bases, with 18 bases between. The DNA of the CDR3 is TGTGCCAGCAGTCTGATAGGGGAGAGCGGACAGCCCCAGCATTTT. Its translation is CASSLIGESGQPQHF.

This CDR3 reads CASSPRLAVYNEQFF. In DNA form, the CDR3 reads TGTGCCAGCAGCCCGCGACTAGCGGTCTACAATGAGCAGTTCTTC. The chain links TRBV7-2 to TRBJ2-1; TRBD2 agrees at 9 bases. Trimming cost V 5 bases and J 3 bases; bases outside gene matches: 5. CDR3 length: 15 amino acids. Germline V gene lookup returns CDR1 SGHTA and CDR2 FQGNSA.

This clone occurred once. V gene TRBV19 combines with J gene TRBJ1-3; D unclear. The CDR3 runs to 16 residues. Trimming pared 3 bases from V and 0 bases from J, leaving 12 bases between. Germline V CDR1 and CDR2: LNHDA, SQIVND (reference sequence). The CDR3 loop reads CASSIAGRYSGNTIYF. CDR3 sequence (DNA): TGTGCCAGTAGTATTGCGGGCAGGTACTCTGGAAACACCATATATTTT.

This clone has only one observation. The chain uses TRBV25-1 and TRBJ2-7; D is possibly TRBD2 (6 bases). Trimming cost V 11 bases and J 1 base, with 18 bases left between them. The CDR3 extends over 14 amino acids. Germline V lookup: CDR1 MGHDK, CDR2 SYGVNS. The CDR3 region has the DNA TGTGCCTCATCCCAGGCAGGGAGGTCCTACGAGCAGTACTTC. Translating it yields CASSQAGRSYEQYF.

This chain connects TRBV9 to TRBJ2-1; 11 bases are a match to TRBD2. V trimming: 3 bases; J trimming: 6 bases; junction bases outside the gene matches: 5. CDR3 length: 15 residues. Germline values: CDR1 SGDLS, CDR2 YYNGEE. CDR3 coding DNA: TGTGCCAGCAGCGGTACTAGCGGGGGTTTCAATGAGCAGTTCTTC. This gives the protein CASSGTSGGFNEQFF.

This clone was seen just once. J is TRBJ2-3 and V is TRBV6-6, with a weak D call TRBD2 (5 bases). Germline V gene data show CDR1 as MNHNY and CDR2 as SVGAGI (reference sequence). The CDR3 spans 14 residues. V lost 6 bases, J lost 4 bases, and 14 bases lay in between. CDR3 nucleotides: TGTGCCAGCAGCTCGATAGGAGGAGCAGATACGCAGTATTTT. Amino acids: CASSSIGGADTQYF.

The chain couples TRBV29-1 to TRBJ1-1, with no clear D. CDR3 length: 13 residues. V was pared by 4 bases and J by 2 bases, with 11 bases between. CDR1 and CDR2 from the germline V gene are SQVTM and ANQGSEA. DNA of the CDR3: TGCAGCGTTGCCCCCAGCGGAAACACTGAAGCTTTCTTT. Translated, it gives CSVAPSGNTEAFF.

The chain is built from TRBV10-3 and TRBJ1-1; D unclear. The germline V gene encodes CDR1 ENHRY and CDR2 SYGVKD. V shed 0 bases and J shed 2 bases, with 10 bases lying between them. This CDR3 is 15 amino acids long. The CDR3 spells CAISESNPDNTEAFF. CDR3 sequence (DNA): TGTGCCATCAGTGAGTCGAATCCAGATAACACTGAAGCTTTCTTT.

This rearrangement joins TRBV12-2 to TRBJ2-1; TRBD2, the D gene given by the table, was not confirmed from the DNA. TRBV12-2 is assigned pseudogene status. The CDR3 covers 16 residues. CDR3 in amino acids: CASRFLREITYNEQFF. In nucleotides, the CDR3 is TGTGCAAGTCGCTTTTTGCGGGAGATAACCTACAATGAGCAGTTCTTC.